This T cell receptor beta chain comes out of a study of T cells after yellow fever vaccination. Study results and caveats: Abundant bulk-derived clonotypes could contaminate FACS-sorted repertoires. Reappearance after the booster was observed for most primary-vaccination clones (roughly 95% CD4, approximately 90% CD8).

Between the trimmed V and J ends, which lost 5 bases and 0 bases, there was a span of 11 bases. This CDR3 comprises 15 residues. MiXCR was run by TCRdb on the 5' RACE reads, yielding one entry per CDR3 protein. The sample gives a few hundred thousand distinct CDR3 sequences, 10% to 15% of which show up once; around 0.55% is in the top ten. Comments on this clonotype: Its antigen is still unknown.

This clonotype originated in a man aged 25-45 years who received the YFV17D yellow fever vaccine. Sequences were derived from CD4+ T cells sorted from PBMCs, sampled 45 days after the yellow fever booster vaccination. This chain connects TRBV12-3 or TRBV12-4 to TRBJ2-1; D is undetermined. For the CDR3, the DNA is TGTGCCAGCAGTCATAGTCGGAGCTCCTACAATGAGCAGTTCTTC. The encoded protein is CASSHSRSSYNEQFF.